What follows describes a single TCR beta chain. Amplification used 60 Vbeta primers and 13 Jbeta primers. Profiling relied on immunoSEQ multiplex PCR, and the TCRdb table lists in-frame clones only, not all of them. The data show 150,000 or so clones, around 79% seen once. The entry originates in a study of cytomegalovirus exposure and HLA in healthy donors. After removal of 2 bases from V and 7 bases from J, the junction contained 11 bases not matched to a gene. The CDR3 consists of 18 residues. Germline V lookup: CDR1 LGHNA, CDR2 YNFKEQ. The TCR was taken from a man aged 25-40 years in good health and CMV-seropositive. Sequenced input: PBMCs. This rearrangement joins TRBV4-2 to TRBJ2-2; TRBD2 agrees at 12 bases. This CDR3 is CASSQNLLAGGTVGELFF. For the CDR3, the DNA is TGTGCCAGCAGCCAAAATTTACTAGCGGGAGGAACGGTCGGGGAGCTGTTTTTT.